Presented here are 32 T cell receptor beta chains from one specimen sequenced in a study of blood T cell repertoires in COVID-19. This table comes from immunoSEQ multiplex PCR, and its TCRdb copy is limited to in-frame clones, with some not included. The sample shows about 80,000 clones, 78% of them seen only once. Sequencing was done on a sample of peripheral blood. The receptors here all came from a human donor in a cohort sampled during active COVID-19.

The chain carries TRBV28 and TRBJ1-2; tentative D call: TRBD1 (5 bases). V dropped 2 bases and J dropped 4 bases, with 8 bases sitting between them. The CDR3 extends over 13 amino acids. The germline V gene has CDR1 MDHEN and CDR2 SYDVKM. The CDR3, as DNA: TGTGCCAGCAGTTTAACAGGACCCTATGGCTACACCTTC. Protein product: CASSLTGPYGYTF.

This clone was found a few times. The chain combines TRBV7-9 with TRBJ2-2; no firm D call. V lost 9 bases to trimming and J lost 0 bases, with 14 bases between them. CDR3 size: 15 residues. Germline lookup yields CDR1 SEHNR and CDR2 FQNEAQ (reference sequence). The CDR3 coding sequence is TGTGCCAGAGAAAGGTGGCAGGCGAACACCGGGGAGCTGTTTTTT. Protein: CARERWQANTGELFF.

The chain couples TRBV27 to TRBJ1-4, with D possibly matching TRBD1 (6 bases). The V and J ends lost 3 bases and 8 bases respectively, with 10 bases between them. CDR3 size: 13 residues. Looked up from germline, CDR1 is MNHEY and CDR2 is SMNVEV (reference sequence). CDR3 sequence (DNA): TGTGCCAGCAGTTTCAGGGGAGCGGAAAAACTGTTTTTT. Translating it yields CASSFRGAEKLFF.

The rearrangement uses TRBV7-6 and TRBJ2-1, with a possible D match to TRBD2 (6 bases). Between the trimmed V and J ends, which lost 5 bases and 3 bases, there was a span of 11 bases. Looked up from germline, CDR1 is SGHVS and CDR2 is FNYEAQ. The CDR3 totals 14 residues. The CDR3 loop is CASSTRDFYNEQFF. CDR3 bases: TGTGCCAGCAGCACCCGGGACTTCTACAATGAGCAGTTCTTC.

For the CDR3, the DNA is TGCAGTGCTAGTGAGAGACTAGCGGTCACCGGGGAGCTGTTTTTT. Translating it yields CSASERLAVTGELFF. This chain uses TRBV20-1 with TRBJ2-2, with 9 bases lining up with TRBD2. The CDR3 covers 15 residues. V was pared by 3 bases and J by 4 bases, with 6 bases of the junction left unmatched. Germline V lookup: CDR1 DFQATT, CDR2 SNEGSKA (reference sequence).

V is TRBV5-1 and J is TRBJ2-2; D is uncertain. The germline gives CDR1 SGHRS, CDR2 YFSETQ. The V end was cut by 2 bases, the J end by 8 bases, with 7 bases between. The CDR3 totals 12 residues. The CDR3, as DNA: TGCGCCAGCAGCTTCCCGTTTGGGGAGCTGTTTTTT. Its protein product is CASSFPFGELFF. Full variable domain (missing parts from reference TRBV5-1 and TRBJ2-2): KAGVTQTPRYLIKTRGQQVTLSCSPISGHRSVSWYQQTPGQGLQFLFEYFSETQRNKGNFPGRFSGRQFSNSRSEMNVSTLELGDSALYLCASSFPFGELFFGEGSRLTVL.

This clone was seen only once. V gene TRBV27 combines with J gene TRBJ1-1; D unclear. V gave up 8 bases and J gave up 3 bases, with 22 bases separating them. CDR3 size: 16 residues. Germline V CDR1 and CDR2: MNHEY, SMNVEV (reference sequence). CDR3 nucleotides: TGTGCCAGCCGGTTGCGGGGTCCCCCCCTCGACACTGAAGCTTTCTTT. It codes for CASRLRGPPLDTEAFF.

The gene calls are TRBV6-1 and TRBJ2-4; D call uncertain. CDR3 length: 15 amino acids. The V end lost 3 bases, the J end lost 0 bases, and 9 bases lay between the germline ends. The germline CDR1 and CDR2 sequences are MNHNS and SASEGT. The CDR3 region is CASSDVRIAKNIQYF. The DNA for the CDR3 is TGTGCCAGCAGTGACGTGAGGATAGCCAAAAACATTCAGTACTTC.

CDR3 sequence reads: CASSPVGASGNTIYF. The CDR3 DNA is TGTGCCAGCAGCCCGGTAGGGGCGTCTGGAAACACCATATATTTT. The genes are TRBV7-9 and TRBJ1-3, with a possible D match to TRBD1 (5 bases). V shed 5 bases and J shed 1 base, with 12 bases lying between them. CDR1 and CDR2 from the germline V gene are SEHNR and FQNEAQ (reference sequence). This CDR3 comprises 15 residues.

This rearrangement joins TRBV7-9 to TRBJ2-3, with 10 positions matching TRBD2. Germline V lookup: CDR1 SEHNR, CDR2 FQNEAQ (reference sequence). The CDR3 covers 19 residues. Trimming at V came to 1 base and at J to 2 bases, leaving 12 bases not matched to a gene. CDR3 coding DNA: TGTGCCAGCAGCTTAGTGCCTACCTGGACTAGCGGTAACACAGATACGCAGTATTTT. Encoded protein: CASSLVPTWTSGNTDTQYF.

The rearrangement links TRBV5-4 to TRBJ2-7; D may be TRBD1 (6 bases). This CDR3 region has 14 residues. With 4 bases removed from V and 2 bases from J, the gap between germline ends came to 13 bases. The germline CDR1 and CDR2 sequences are SGHNT and YYREEE (reference sequence). The CDR3 bases are TGTGCCAGCAGCCAGAACGGACAGCCCTACGAGCAGTACGTC. Translating gives CASSQNGQPYEQYV.

This clone was seen only a few times. The V and J genes are TRBV27 and TRBJ1-2; D call uncertain. CDR3 length: 13 residues. Germline V gene data show CDR1 as MNHEY and CDR2 as SMNVEV (reference sequence). The V end lost 5 bases, the J end lost 10 bases, and 17 bases lay between the germline ends. CDR3 sequence reads: CASSHRGLTNYTF. The DNA for the CDR3 is TGTGCCAGCAGTCACCGCGGACTGACGAACTACACCTTC.

Only a few counts were recorded for this clone. The CDR3 region is CAVGDRGQPQHF. CDR3 nucleotide sequence: TGTGCCGTTGGGGACAGAGGTCAGCCCCAGCATTTT. This chain joins TRBV6-5 and TRBJ1-5; 7 bases line up with TRBD1. CDR3 length: 12 residues. The J segment lost 6 bases and the V segment lost 11 bases, leaving 7 bases of the junction unmatched. Per germline, CDR1 MNHEY and CDR2 SVGAGI.

CDR3 in amino acids: CASSPFGGIIYNEQFF. In DNA form, the CDR3 reads TGTGCCAGCAGCCCGTTCGGCGGGATTATCTACAATGAGCAGTTCTTC. The V call is TRBV9, the J call TRBJ2-1; D is possibly TRBD2 (6 bases). Trimming shortened V by 4 bases and J by 3 bases, and 17 bases separated the two germline ends. CDR3 length: 16 amino acids. Germline values: CDR1 SGDLS, CDR2 YYNGEE. The full variable domain, with the rest looked up from reference TRBV9 and TRBJ2-1, is DSGVTQTPKHLITATGQRVTLRCSPRSGDLSVYWYQQSLDQGLQFLIQYYNGEERAKGNILERFSAQQFPDLHSELNLSSLELGDSALYFCASSPFGGIIYNEQFFGPGTRLTVL.

Turning to this clone: Germline is not matched at one junction end, which may reflect a read error. This CDR3 reads CASSTRRHTKAFF. The CDR3 nucleotides read TGTGCCAGCAGCACGAGACGTCACACTAAAGCTTTCTTT. V is TRBV7-2 and J is TRBJ1-1; D unclear. This CDR3 contains 13 residues. CDR1 and CDR2 (germline): SGHTA, FQGNSA.

There are a few counts of this clone. The chain joins TRBV28 to TRBJ2-5, with a weak D call TRBD2 (5 bases). Trimming took off 7 bases at V and 0 bases at J, with 15 bases between the two ends. The CDR3 consists of 15 residues. Looked up from germline, CDR1 is MDHEN and CDR2 is SYDVKM. CDR3 sequence (DNA): TGTGCCAGCAACTCCGTTAGCGCCTACCAAGAGACCCAGTACTTC. It encodes CASNSVSAYQETQYF. Full variable domain (rest looked up from reference TRBV28 and TRBJ2-5): DVKVTQSSRYLVKRTGEKVFLECVQDMDHENMFWYRQDPGLGLRLIYFSYDVKMKEKGDIPEGYSVSREKKERFSLILESASTNQTSMYLCASNSVSAYQETQYFGPGTRLLVL.

V is TRBV7-9 and J is TRBJ1-2; TRBD1 aligns across 7 bases. The length of the CDR3 is 16 residues. Per germline, CDR1 SEHNR and CDR2 FQNEAQ (reference sequence). After removal of 1 base from V and 6 bases from J, the junction contained 11 bases not matched to a gene. The CDR3 region is CASSLGGQFGRNGYTF. CDR3 in DNA: TGTGCCAGCAGCTTAGGGGGACAGTTTGGACGGAATGGCTACACCTTC. Combining the CDR3 with reference TRBV7-9 and TRBJ1-2 gives the whole variable domain DTGVSQNPRHKITKRGQNVTFRCDPISEHNRLYWYRQTLGQGPEFLTYFQNEAQLEKSRLLSDRFSAERPKGSFSTLEIQRTEQGDSAMYLCASSLGGQFGRNGYTFGSGTRLTVV.

This clone turned up a few times. The V call is TRBV6-6, the J call TRBJ2-1; 11 bases fit TRBD1. Germline CDR1 reads MNHNY; CDR2 reads SVGAGI (reference sequence). The V gene end was trimmed by 7 bases and the J gene end by 9 bases; junction bases not matched to a gene: 8. The CDR3 runs 14 residues. The CDR3 here is CASTPDRGPGEQFF. CDR3 in DNA: TGTGCCAGCACCCCGGACAGGGGGCCAGGTGAGCAGTTCTTC.

The gene calls are TRBV24-1 and TRBJ2-2; 7 bases match TRBD1. The V gene end was trimmed by 4 bases and the J gene end by 3 bases; junction bases not matched to a gene: 4. Germline V CDR1 and CDR2: KGHDR, SFDVKD. There are 15 residues in the CDR3. CDR3 in DNA: TGTGCCACCAGTGACCTTGACAGGGACACCGGGGAGCTGTTTTTT. It specifies CATSDLDRDTGELFF.

This chain uses TRBV6-2 or TRBV6-3 with TRBJ1-1; the D gene is possibly TRBD1 (6 bases). CDR1 and CDR2 from the germline V gene are MNHEY and SVGEGT. V dropped 6 bases and J dropped 9 bases, with 11 bases sitting between them. The CDR3 length is 11 residues. The CDR3 protein is CASSRDIQAFF. The CDR3 DNA is TGTGCCAGCAGCAGGGACATTCAAGCTTTCTTT.

This chain joins TRBV9 and TRBJ2-2; possible D gene TRBD2, 6 bases. V was cut by 3 bases and J by 2 bases, with 14 bases left in between. The germline gives CDR1 SGDLS, CDR2 YYNGEE. This CDR3 spans 16 amino acids. The CDR3 loop reads CASSGHRELNTGELFF. The DNA of the CDR3 is TGTGCCAGCAGCGGACACCGGGAGCTTAACACCGGGGAGCTGTTTTTT.

V and J are TRBV6-6 and TRBJ2-3; D perhaps matches TRBD1 (6 bases). The V end lost 7 bases, the J end lost 2 bases, and 10 bases lay between the germline ends. The CDR3 is 13 amino acids. The germline V gene encodes CDR1 MNHNY and CDR2 SVGAGI (reference sequence). The CDR3 sequence is CASKDSSTDTQYF. The DNA of the CDR3 is TGTGCCAGCAAGGACAGCTCCACAGATACGCAGTATTTT.

This clone was seen just once. The V gene is TRBV7-9, the J gene TRBJ2-3; tentative D call: TRBD1 (6 bases). V was cut by 1 base and J by 6 bases, with 14 bases left in between. The germline V gene has CDR1 SEHNR and CDR2 FQNEAQ (reference sequence). The CDR3 length is 15 residues. CDR3 DNA sequence: TGTGCCAGCAGCTTAGTGGGACACGGCGTGGATACGCAGTATTTT. Translating it yields CASSLVGHGVDTQYF. The full variable domain, with the rest looked up from reference TRBV7-9 and TRBJ2-3, is DTGVSQNPRHKITKRGQNVTFRCDPISEHNRLYWYRQTLGQGPEFLTYFQNEAQLEKSRLLSDRFSAERPKGSFSTLEIQRTEQGDSAMYLCASSLVGHGVDTQYFGPGTRLTVL.

The CDR3 protein is CASTGSNHSPLHF. CDR3 nucleotide sequence: TGTGCCAGCACGGGGAGTAATCATTCACCCCTCCACTTT. The chain recombines TRBV2 with TRBJ1-6; D gene ambiguous. Between the trimmed V and J ends, which lost 7 bases and 8 bases, there was a span of 12 bases. This CDR3 is built from 13 residues. Germline V gene data show CDR1 as SNHLY and CDR2 as FYNNEI. Supplemented by reference TRBV2 and TRBJ1-6, the full variable domain reads EPEVTQTPSHQVTQMGQEVILRCVPISNHLYFYWYRQILGQKVEFLVSFYNNEISEKSEIFDDQFSVERPDGSNFTLKIRSTKLEDSAMYFCASTGSNHSPLHFGNGTRLTVT.

This clone was counted between two and nine times. V usage is TRBV6-1 and J usage is TRBJ2-7, with D possibly being TRBD2 (5 bases). V gave up 2 bases and J gave up 1 base, with 15 bases separating them. This CDR3 spans 16 amino acids. CDR1 and CDR2 from the germline V gene are MNHNS and SASEGT. CDR3 nucleotides: TGTGCCAGCAGTGAATCCGGACTCACCGCATCCTACGAGCAGTACTTC. It is translated as CASSESGLTASYEQYF.

V is TRBV7-9 and J is TRBJ1-5, with a weak D call TRBD1 (6 bases). Trimming removed 1 base from V and 4 bases from J, with 11 bases in between. Germline CDR1 SEHNR, CDR2 FQNEAQ (reference sequence). This CDR3 has 15 residues. The CDR3 region has the DNA TGTGCCAGCAGCTTAGGCCGGACAGATAATCAGCCCCAGCATTTT. This translates into CASSLGRTDNQPQHF.

This chain joins TRBV6-6 and TRBJ2-5, with D possibly TRBD2 on 7 matching bases. This CDR3 comprises 13 residues. Trimming stripped 7 bases from V and 4 bases from J, with 13 bases between. Looked up from germline, CDR1 is MNHNY and CDR2 is SVGAGI (reference sequence). The CDR3 DNA is TGTGCCAGCACCCGAGGGGGGGTAGAGACCCAGTACTTC. Translated: CASTRGGVETQYF.

This chain connects TRBV11-3 to TRBJ2-3, with a tentative D call TRBD2 (6 bases). This CDR3 is 15 amino acids long. V was pared by 5 bases and J by 0 bases, with 12 bases between. The germline V gene has CDR1 SGHNT and CDR2 YENEEA. CDR3 coding DNA: TGTGCCAGCAGCACATATAGCGGAAGCACAGATACGCAGTATTTT. As protein: CASSTYSGSTDTQYF.

The chain is built from TRBV2 and TRBJ2-3, with 9 bases that match TRBD2. V lost 6 bases, J lost 0 bases, and 7 bases stayed unmatched. Per germline, CDR1 SNHLY and CDR2 FYNNEI. This CDR3 is built from 16 residues. For the CDR3, the DNA is TGTGCCAGCAGCTTTTCGCGGGGGGGAAGCACAGATACGCAGTATTTT. Translating gives CASSFSRGGSTDTQYF.

This clone was seen many times. The chain carries TRBV2 and TRBJ2-7; 9 positions match TRBD1. This CDR3 is built from 14 residues. The V and J ends lost 4 bases and 9 bases, in that order; junction bases with no gene match: 10. Germline V gene data show CDR1 as SNHLY and CDR2 as FYNNEI. The CDR3 bases are TGTGCCAGCAGTGTAGGGACAGGGAGTAAGGGGCAGTACTTC. This sequence encodes CASSVGTGSKGQYF.

This clone was counted a few times. This chain links TRBV27 with TRBJ2-7, with a possible D match to TRBD2 (6 bases). Trimming took off 6 bases at V and 3 bases at J, with 12 bases between the two ends. Germline CDR1 MNHEY, CDR2 SMNVEV (reference sequence). The CDR3 totals 13 residues. The chain's CDR3 is CASSSPGGYEQYF. The CDR3 DNA is TGTGCCAGCAGCTCCCCCGGGGGCTACGAGCAGTACTTC.

This clone came up a few times. The chain employs TRBV5-1 and TRBJ1-6; 10 bases agree with TRBD1. The CDR3 totals 17 residues. CDR1 and CDR2 from the germline V gene are SGHRS and YFSETQ. The V and J ends lost 4 bases and 10 bases, in that order; junction bases with no gene match: 14. Here the CDR3 DNA reads TGCGCCAGCAGCCCGATCTACGAGACAGGGGGCGGCTCACCCCTCCACTTT. This encodes CASSPIYETGGGSPLHF. The full variable domain, rest sourced from reference TRBV5-1 and TRBJ1-6, is KAGVTQTPRYLIKTRGQQVTLSCSPISGHRSVSWYQQTPGQGLQFLFEYFSETQRNKGNFPGRFSGRQFSNSRSEMNVSTLELGDSALYLCASSPIYETGGGSPLHFGNGTRLTVT.